Presented here are 18 T cell receptor beta chains from one specimen sequenced in a study of blood T cells in healthy people across ages. Next came a second PCR, run for about 7 to 12 cycles, which used a sample-barcoded 5' primer along with a J-beta primer mix. TCRdb re-called the 5' RACE reads through MiXCR, storing one row per CDR3 protein. Of fewer than 1,200,000 distinct CDR3 sequences listed, about 23% were seen once; the top ten hold approximately 0.75%. These data were also filed under a second study, of T cells of mothers and their children.

Sequenced sample: blood. These receptors were obtained from a girl aged 2 to 9 in good health.

The rearrangement links TRBV6-1 to TRBJ1-4, with D maybe TRBD1 (6 bases). Trimming cost V 5 bases and J 6 bases, with 13 bases left between them. CDR1 MNHNS and CDR2 SASEGT come from the germline V gene. The CDR3 consists of 14 residues. CDR3 sequence reads: CASSTGTPYEKLFF. The CDR3 nucleotides read TGTGCCAGCAGTACCGGGACACCCTATGAAAAACTGTTTTTT.

This clonotype was observed a few times. The chain has TRBV11-2 and TRBJ2-1; TRBD2 aligns across 9 bases. Germline V gene data show CDR1 as SGHAT and CDR2 as FQNNGV. V lost 7 bases, J lost 4 bases, and 8 bases stayed unmatched. This CDR3 contains 15 residues. CDR3 sequence reads: CASTYIAGVYNEQFF. CDR3 nucleotide sequence: TGTGCCAGCACCTATATAGCGGGGGTTTACAATGAGCAGTTCTTC.

This clonotype was detected only once. The junction departs from the called germline gene at one end, perhaps through a read error. The chain links TRBV3-1 to TRBJ1-2; D is possibly TRBD1 (5 bases). The V gene's germline CDR1 is LGHDT and CDR2 YNNKEL (reference sequence). This CDR3 spans 14 amino acids. CDR3 loop: CASGQDYPGHGYTF. The CDR3 nucleotides are TGTGCCAGCGGCCAAGATTATCCGGGGCATGGCTACACCTTC.

The chain carries TRBV5-6 and TRBJ2-5; D may match TRBD1 or TRBD2 (5 bases each). Per germline, CDR1 SGHDT and CDR2 YYEEEE. With 0 bases removed from V and 4 bases from J, the gap between germline ends came to 13 bases. The CDR3 is 15 amino acids. CDR3 sequence (DNA): TGTGCCAGCAGCTTGGTAGGGGACGGCAGAGAGACCCAGTACTTC. It codes for CASSLVGDGRETQYF.

The count of this clonotype is one. The chain recombines TRBV29-1 with TRBJ1-3, with D hard to call. The CDR3 totals 12 residues. Germline CDR1 reads SQVTM; CDR2 reads ANQGSEA. Trimming removed 8 bases from V and 0 bases from J, with 8 bases in between. The CDR3 loop is CSFAVSGNTIYF. In nucleotides, the CDR3 is TGCAGCTTCGCGGTCTCTGGAAACACCATATATTTT.

This clonotype came up a few times. Its ends do not fully match the called genes, so a read error is possible. The chain has TRBV7-6 and TRBJ2-1, with D possibly TRBD2 on 6 matching bases. The J call is in doubt because the DNA end fits TRBJ2-5 better. The CDR3 totals 15 residues. The V gene's germline CDR1 is SGHVS and CDR2 FNYEAQ. The CDR3 sequence is CASSIAPSEAETQYF. The CDR3 DNA sequence: TGTGCCAGCAGCATAGCTCCTAGCGAGGCAGAGACCCAGTACTTC.

The chain couples TRBV28 to TRBJ1-5; perhaps TRBD1 as D (5 bases). Germline loops: CDR1 MDHEN, CDR2 SYDVKM. Trimming left V 5 bases short and J 2 bases short, with 19 bases between. The CDR3 totals 17 residues. The CDR3 region has the DNA TGTGCCAGCAGTCACACCGGACGATTGGGGGGCAATCAGCCCCAGCATTTT. Translation: CASSHTGRLGGNQPQHF. Drawing the rest from reference TRBV28 and TRBJ1-5, the complete variable domain is DVKVTQSSRYLVKRTGEKVFLECVQDMDHENMFWYRQDPGLGLRLIYFSYDVKMKEKGDIPEGYSVSREKKERFSLILESASTNQTSMYLCASSHTGRLGGNQPQHFGDGTRLSIL.

This chain links TRBV29-1 with TRBJ1-1; D not certain. The CDR3 has 10 amino acids. V was shortened by 7 bases and J by 1 base, with 4 bases between the two germline ends. Germline V CDR1 and CDR2: SQVTM, ANQGSEA. The DNA of the CDR3 is TGCAGCGCCGCGAACACTGAAGCTTTCTTT. It translates to CSAANTEAFF.

At least ten counts were recorded for this clonotype. The chain employs TRBV7-2 and TRBJ2-5, with 11 bases that match TRBD2. The V gene's germline CDR1 is SGHTA and CDR2 FQGNSA. The V segment lost 1 base and the J segment 3 bases; nucleotides outside the gene matches: 1. The CDR3 runs to 15 residues. The CDR3 region is CASSLELAGEETQYF. The CDR3 DNA sequence: TGTGCCAGCAGCTTAGAACTAGCGGGGGAAGAGACCCAGTACTTC.

The V gene is TRBV9, the J gene TRBJ2-5; 12 bases fit TRBD2. There are 17 residues in the CDR3. CDR1 and CDR2 (germline): SGDLS, YYNGEE. V lost 0 bases to trimming and J lost 1 base; unmatched junction nucleotides: 4. The CDR3 bases are TGTGCCAGCAGCGTAGCTGGACTAGCGGGATCCCAAGAGACCCAGTACTTC. Its protein is CASSVAGLAGSQETQYF.

This clonotype was recorded a few times. The genes are TRBV2 and TRBJ2-5, with 10 bases that match TRBD1. With V trimmed by 10 bases and J by 5 bases, 4 bases remained unmatched. Germline assignment: CDR1 SNHLY and CDR2 FYNNEI. CDR3 length equals 12 residues. In DNA, the CDR3 is TGTGCCATCACGGACAGGGGGGAGACCCAGTACTTC. It translates to CAITDRGETQYF.

This clonotype came up a few times. This chain connects TRBV6-5 to TRBJ2-7, with D unresolved. Germline V lookup: CDR1 MNHEY, CDR2 SVGAGI. V was trimmed by 0 bases and J by 1 base, leaving 4 bases between them. The CDR3 extends over 13 amino acids. CDR3 nucleotide sequence: TGTGCCAGCAGTTACTCGGAGTCCTACGAGCAGTACTTC. As protein: CASSYSESYEQYF.

The CDR3 protein is CASREGFPNSPLHF. In nucleotides, the CDR3 is TGTGCCAGCCGCGAGGGCTTTCCTAATTCACCCCTCCACTTT. The chain carries TRBV5-6 and TRBJ1-6; D not certain. The V and J ends lost 7 bases and 6 bases respectively, with 14 bases between them. The germline V gene encodes CDR1 SGHDT and CDR2 YYEEEE. CDR3 length: 14 amino acids.

The chain couples TRBV20-1 to TRBJ1-3; 7 bases line up with TRBD1. Germline V CDR1 and CDR2: DFQATT, SNEGSKA (reference sequence). The CDR3 has 14 amino acids. V lost 0 bases, J lost 3 bases, and 2 bases stayed unmatched. This CDR3 is CSARETGVGNTIYF. The CDR3, as DNA: TGCAGTGCTAGAGAAACAGGGGTTGGAAACACCATATATTTT.

The chain combines TRBV7-6 with TRBJ2-1; 7 bases line up with TRBD1. This CDR3 is built from 13 residues. Looked up from germline, CDR1 is SGHVS and CDR2 is FNYEAQ. Losses at the gene ends were 1 base for V and 8 bases for J; bases not matched to a gene: 2. This chain's CDR3 is CASSLETGYEQFF. DNA for the CDR3: TGTGCCAGCAGCTTAGAGACAGGGTATGAGCAGTTCTTC.

For the CDR3, the DNA is TGCAGTGCTATAGTGGGACAGACTAACACTGAAGCTTTCTTT. Translating it yields CSAIVGQTNTEAFF. This sequence joins TRBV20-1 and TRBJ1-1; TRBD1 agrees at 7 bases. The ends lost 4 bases at V and 2 bases at J; junction bases unmatched: 7. From germline, CDR1 is DFQATT and CDR2 SNEGSKA (reference sequence). The CDR3 is 14 amino acids.

The chain uses TRBV27 and TRBJ2-7; TRBD2 matches at 13 bases. J gave up 5 bases and V 5 bases, and 6 bases lay outside the gene matches. CDR3 length: 15 residues. From germline, CDR1 is MNHEY and CDR2 SMNVEV (reference sequence). The CDR3 nucleotides read TGTGCCAGCAGTCCCGGGACTAGCGGGACTGACGAGCAGTACTTC. Translated: CASSPGTSGTDEQYF.

This clonotype was detected a few times. The chain joins TRBV9 to TRBJ2-5, with D perhaps TRBD1 or TRBD2 (6 bases each). V was shortened by 5 bases and J by 2 bases, with 13 bases between the two germline ends. Germline V gives CDR1 SGDLS, CDR2 YYNGEE. The CDR3 length is 14 residues. The CDR3 nucleotides read TGTGCCAGCAGTAAGGGGGGAAGACAAGAGACCCAGTACTTC. As protein: CASSKGGRQETQYF.